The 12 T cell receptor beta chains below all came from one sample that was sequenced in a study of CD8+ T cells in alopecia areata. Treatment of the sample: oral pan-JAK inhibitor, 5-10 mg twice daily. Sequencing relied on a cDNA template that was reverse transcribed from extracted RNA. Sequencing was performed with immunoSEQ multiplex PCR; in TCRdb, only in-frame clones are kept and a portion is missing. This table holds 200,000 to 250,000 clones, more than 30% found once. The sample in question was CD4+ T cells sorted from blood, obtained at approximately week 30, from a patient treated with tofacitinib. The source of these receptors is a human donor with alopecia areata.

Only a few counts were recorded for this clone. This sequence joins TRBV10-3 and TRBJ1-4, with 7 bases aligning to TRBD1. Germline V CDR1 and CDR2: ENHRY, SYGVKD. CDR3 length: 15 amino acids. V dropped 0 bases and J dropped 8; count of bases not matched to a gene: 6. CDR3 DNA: TGTGCCATCAGTGAGTCGAACAGGGGAAACGAAAAACTGTTTTTT. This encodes CAISESNRGNEKLFF.

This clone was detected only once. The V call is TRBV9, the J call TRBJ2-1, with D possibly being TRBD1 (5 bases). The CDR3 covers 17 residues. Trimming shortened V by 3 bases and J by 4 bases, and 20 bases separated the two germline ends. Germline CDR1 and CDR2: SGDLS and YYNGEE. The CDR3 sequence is CASSATARRTTYNEQFF. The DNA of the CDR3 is TGTGCCAGCAGCGCCACCGCTCGGCGGACAACATACAATGAGCAGTTCTTC.

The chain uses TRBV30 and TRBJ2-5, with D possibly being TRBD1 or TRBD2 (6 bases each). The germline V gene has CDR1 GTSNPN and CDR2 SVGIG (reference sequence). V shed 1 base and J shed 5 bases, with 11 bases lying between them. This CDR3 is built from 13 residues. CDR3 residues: CAWSGGAWETQYF. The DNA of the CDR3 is TGTGCCTGGAGTGGGGGGGCCTGGGAGACCCAGTACTTC.

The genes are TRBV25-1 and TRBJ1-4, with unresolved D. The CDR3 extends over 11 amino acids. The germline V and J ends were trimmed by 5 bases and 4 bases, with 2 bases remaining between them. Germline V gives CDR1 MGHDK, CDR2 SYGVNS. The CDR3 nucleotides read TGTGCCAGCAGTATTAATGAAAAACTGTTTTTT. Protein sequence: CASSINEKLFF.

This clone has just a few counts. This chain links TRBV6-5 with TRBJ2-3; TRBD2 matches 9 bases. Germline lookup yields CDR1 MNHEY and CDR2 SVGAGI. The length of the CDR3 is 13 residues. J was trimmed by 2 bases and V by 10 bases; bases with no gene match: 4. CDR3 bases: TGTGCCACCCAGCGGGGGGACACAGATACGCAGTATTTT. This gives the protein CATQRGDTDTQYF.

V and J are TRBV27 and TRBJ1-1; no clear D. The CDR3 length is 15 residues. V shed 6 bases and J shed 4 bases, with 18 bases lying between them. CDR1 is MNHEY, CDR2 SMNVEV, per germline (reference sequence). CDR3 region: CASRPLSTLLTEAFF. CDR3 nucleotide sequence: TGTGCCAGCAGACCTCTCTCCACACTCCTCACTGAAGCTTTCTTT.

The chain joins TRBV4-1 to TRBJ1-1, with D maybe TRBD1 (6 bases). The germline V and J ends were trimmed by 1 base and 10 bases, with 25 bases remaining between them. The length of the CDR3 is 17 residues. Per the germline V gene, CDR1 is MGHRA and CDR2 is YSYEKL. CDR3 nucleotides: TGCGCCAGCAGCCAAGGGGTCAGGGGAACTCACACTGAAGGAGCTTTCTTT. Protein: CASSQGVRGTHTEGAFF.

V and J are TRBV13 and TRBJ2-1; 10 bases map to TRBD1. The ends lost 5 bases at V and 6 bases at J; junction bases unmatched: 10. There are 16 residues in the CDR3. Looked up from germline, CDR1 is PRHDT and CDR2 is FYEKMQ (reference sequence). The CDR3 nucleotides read TGTGCCAGCAGCGACCAACGGACAGGGGGGTTCAATGAGCAGTTCTTC. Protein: CASSDQRTGGFNEQFF.

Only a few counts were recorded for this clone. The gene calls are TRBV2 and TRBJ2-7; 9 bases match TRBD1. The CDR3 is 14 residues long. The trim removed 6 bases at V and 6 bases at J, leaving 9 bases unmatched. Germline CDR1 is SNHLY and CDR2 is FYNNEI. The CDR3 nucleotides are TGTGCCAGCAGCGAACAGGGGGCCGGACCCGAGCAGTACTTC. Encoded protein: CASSEQGAGPEQYF.

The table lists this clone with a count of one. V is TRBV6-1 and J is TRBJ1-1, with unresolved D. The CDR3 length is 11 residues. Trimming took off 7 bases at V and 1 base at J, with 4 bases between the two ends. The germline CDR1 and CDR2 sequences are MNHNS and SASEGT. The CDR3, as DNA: TGTGCCAGCACCAAGAACACTGAAGCTTTCTTT. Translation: CASTKNTEAFF.

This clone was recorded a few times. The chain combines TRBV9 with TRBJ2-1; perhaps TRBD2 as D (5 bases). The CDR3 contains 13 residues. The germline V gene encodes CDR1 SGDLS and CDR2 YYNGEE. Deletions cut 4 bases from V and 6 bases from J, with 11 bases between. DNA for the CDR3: TGTGCCAGCAGCCTCCCGGGAAGCAATGAGCAGTTCTTC. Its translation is CASSLPGSNEQFF.

CDR3 in amino acids: CASSEYQGYTF. CDR3 coding DNA: TGTGCCAGCAGTGAATATCAGGGCTACACCTTC. The chain joins TRBV25-1 to TRBJ1-2; no clear D gene. The CDR3 runs 11 residues. Trimming left V 0 bases short and J 8 bases short, with 4 bases between. The germline CDR1 and CDR2 sequences are MGHDK and SYGVNS.